These 13 T cell receptor beta chains share one sample of origin, sequenced in a study of OX40 agonist ivuxolimab in advanced cancers. Assay used: immunoSEQ multiplex PCR; TCRdb lists only in-frame clones, some missing. The data hold about 100,000 clones, with about nine tenths observed a single time. This material consisted of CD4+ or CD8+ T cells sorted from blood, taken in a trial of the OX40 agonist ivuxolimab. Every receptor here comes from an adult with an advanced solid tumor such as melanoma, head and neck, liver or kidney cancer.

The J gene is TRBJ2-7, the V gene TRBV5-1, with D possibly matching TRBD2 (6 bases). The CDR3 has 14 amino acids. Between the trimmed V and J ends, which lost 4 bases and 6 bases, there was a span of 17 bases. The germline CDR1 and CDR2 sequences are SGHRS and YFSETQ. The CDR3 nucleotides read TGCGCCAGCAGCATAACTAGCTCTTGGGGCGAGCAGTACTTC. Amino acids: CASSITSSWGEQYF.

J is TRBJ1-1 and V is TRBV2; 8 bases are shared with TRBD1. This CDR3 contains 14 residues. V dropped 10 bases and J dropped 5; count of bases not matched to a gene: 12. CDR1 SNHLY and CDR2 FYNNEI come from the germline V gene. Here the CDR3 reads CATRTGRGGTEAFF. The CDR3 region has the DNA TGTGCCACCAGGACAGGGCGAGGGGGGACTGAAGCTTTCTTT.

This clone appeared a few times. This rearrangement joins TRBV19 to TRBJ2-2; D is perhaps TRBD2 (5 bases). CDR1 is LNHDA and CDR2 is SQIVND in the germline V gene (reference sequence). The CDR3 has 15 residues. V lost 7 bases to trimming and J lost 0 bases, with 12 bases between them. CDR3 sequence (DNA): TGTGCCAGTACGGACGGAGGAACGAACACCGGGGAGCTGTTTTTT. Protein product: CASTDGGTNTGELFF.

The chain is built from TRBV30 and TRBJ2-5; D may match TRBD1 or TRBD2 (6 bases each). The CDR3 covers 15 residues. Trimming stripped 3 bases from V and 4 bases from J, with 18 bases between. Germline CDR1 is GTSNPN and CDR2 is SVGIG (reference sequence). Written as DNA, the CDR3 is TGTGCCTGGAGCGAGTGGACGGGGGCCGGAGAGACCCAGTACTTC. It codes for CAWSEWTGAGETQYF. Using reference TRBV30 and TRBJ2-5 for the parts outside the CDR3, the full variable domain is SQTIHQWPATLVQPVGSPLSLECTVEGTSNPNLYWYRQAAGRGLQLLFYSVGIGQISSEVPQNLSASRPQDRQFILSSKKLLLSDSGFYLCAWSEWTGAGETQYFGPGTRLLVL.

There are a few counts of this clone. The chain couples TRBV5-1 to TRBJ1-1; D uncertain. In germline, CDR1 is SGHRS, CDR2 YFSETQ. The CDR3 covers 14 residues. The V and J ends lost 1 base and 4 bases respectively, with 11 bases between them. The CDR3 loop is CASSLLSRGTEAFF. CDR3 DNA: TGCGCCAGCAGCTTGCTCTCCCGGGGCACTGAAGCTTTCTTT.

This chain links TRBV6-5 with TRBJ1-3; TRBD1 agrees at 7 bases. Germline V gives CDR1 MNHEY, CDR2 SVGAGI. The CDR3 sequence is 14 residues long. The V and J ends lost 6 bases and 10 bases, in that order; junction bases with no gene match: 12. The CDR3 is CASRRTGFETTIYF. Here the CDR3 DNA reads TGTGCCAGCAGGCGGACAGGTTTTGAAACGACCATATATTTT.

This clone was seen once. This chain joins TRBV11-2 and TRBJ2-7, with D perhaps TRBD1 or TRBD2 (5 bases each). The CDR3 has 15 amino acids. CDR1 is SGHAT, CDR2 FQNNGV, per germline. The V end was cut by 2 bases, the J end by 0 bases, with 11 bases between. DNA for the CDR3: TGTGCCAGCAGCTTACTACTAGGGACCTCCTACGAGCAGTACTTC. Translation: CASSLLLGTSYEQYF.

The rearrangement uses TRBV6-1 and TRBJ1-2; D may be TRBD1 (5 bases). Germline V gives CDR1 MNHNS, CDR2 SASEGT. V was cut by 1 base and J by 8 bases, with 14 bases left in between. The length of the CDR3 is 14 residues. DNA for the CDR3: TGTGCCAGCAGTGAAGGGGAGGGGCGTAGAGGCTACACCTTC. Translation: CASSEGEGRRGYTF.

The chain combines TRBV9 with TRBJ2-3, with 9 bases aligning to TRBD2. This CDR3 contains 16 residues. CDR1 and CDR2 (germline): SGDLS, YYNGEE. V lost 0 bases, J lost 5 bases, and 7 bases stayed unmatched. The CDR3 here is CASSVGGGGAQDTQYF. In DNA form, the CDR3 reads TGTGCCAGCAGCGTAGGAGGCGGGGGGGCCCAAGATACGCAGTATTTT.

The gene calls are TRBV6-5 and TRBJ2-7; 9 bases are shared with TRBD2. The CDR3 runs to 14 residues. The V segment lost 6 bases and the J segment 3 bases; nucleotides outside the gene matches: 6. CDR1 MNHEY and CDR2 SVGAGI come from the germline V gene. The CDR3 DNA sequence: TGTGCCAGCAGCCGAGCGGGGGGCTTCTACGAGCAGTACTTC. Amino acid sequence: CASSRAGGFYEQYF.

CDR3 amino acids: CASSPSRGQSYGYTF. DNA of the CDR3: TGTGCCAGCTCACCATCCAGGGGACAATCCTATGGCTACACCTTC. The chain links TRBV18 to TRBJ1-2; tentatively, D is TRBD1 (6 bases). The V and J ends lost 2 bases and 4 bases respectively, with 14 bases between them. The CDR3 loop spans 15 amino acids. In germline, CDR1 is KGHSH, CDR2 LQKENI.

The chain is built from TRBV27 and TRBJ1-6, with 9 bases fitting TRBD1. Trimming cost V 6 bases and J 7 bases; bases outside gene matches: 7. The CDR3 consists of 15 residues. In germline, CDR1 is MNHEY, CDR2 SMNVEV (reference sequence). This CDR3 is CASSSGQGINSPLHF. CDR3 in DNA: TGTGCCAGCAGCTCGGGACAGGGAATAAATTCACCCCTCCACTTT.

The chain carries TRBV30 and TRBJ1-5; 8 bases fit TRBD1. Trimming removed 2 bases from V and 6 bases from J; junction bases left unmatched: 6. From germline, CDR1 is GTSNPN and CDR2 SVGIG (reference sequence). The CDR3 length is 14 residues. CDR3 sequence reads: CAWSLGQGPQPQHF. The CDR3 region has the DNA TGTGCCTGGAGTCTTGGACAGGGTCCTCAGCCCCAGCATTTT.